The sequence of this TCR beta chain was determined in a study of OX40 agonist ivuxolimab in advanced cancers. On the study more broadly: At 0.01 to 10 mg/kg, ivuxolimab was administered intravenously to patients every 2 weeks. Aged 23 to 79 with a mean of 60 years, they were less than 90% male. Eligibility admitted prior anti-PD-1, anti-PD-L1 or anti-CTLA-4 therapy; roughly 39% had some.

At baseline, cycle 4 day 1, and cycle 7 day 1, blood was sampled. Assay: immunoSEQ multiplex PCR; the TCRdb copy retains only in-frame clones and omits some. This table holds tens of thousands of clones, 65% to 90% found once. The TCR sequence derives from an adult with an advanced solid tumor such as melanoma, head and neck, liver or kidney cancer. The sequencing used CD4+ or CD8+ T cells sorted from blood, collected in a trial of the OX40 agonist ivuxolimab.

This CDR3 reads CASRGPVEPNVLTF. In DNA form, the CDR3 reads TGTGCCAGCAGAGGCCCGGTAGAGCCCAACGTCCTGACTTTC. This rearrangement joins TRBV28 to TRBJ2-6; no clear D. This CDR3 comprises 14 residues. Trimming removed 6 bases from V and 8 bases from J, with 14 bases in between. In germline, CDR1 is MDHEN, CDR2 SYDVKM.